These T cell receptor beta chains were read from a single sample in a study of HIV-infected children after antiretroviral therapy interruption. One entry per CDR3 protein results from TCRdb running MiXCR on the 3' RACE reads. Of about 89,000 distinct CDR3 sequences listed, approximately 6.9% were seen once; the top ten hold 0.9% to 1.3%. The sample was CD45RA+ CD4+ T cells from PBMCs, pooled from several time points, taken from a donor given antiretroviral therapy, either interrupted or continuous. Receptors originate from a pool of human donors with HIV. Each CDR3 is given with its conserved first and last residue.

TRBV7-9	CASSARTSIQYF
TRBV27	CASRGVSPRSALYGYTF
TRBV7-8	CASRRDSSGANVLTF
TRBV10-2	CASSESKPGTSAYNEQFF
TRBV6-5	CASRRGGTDTQYF
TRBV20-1	CSAQASWGGDEQFF
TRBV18	CASSPQEQGYEQYF
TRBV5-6	CASSPAPGRDTEAFF
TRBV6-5	CASSRNTGQGIRGANTEAFF
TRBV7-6	CASSTSQGINEKLFF
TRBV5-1	CASSLGGGSDQPQHF
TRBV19	CASSAHSLSGANVLTF
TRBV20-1	CSASAIVGVLPSTDTQYF
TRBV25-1	CASSEANSPLHF
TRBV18	CASSPLEINEQFF
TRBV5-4	CASSPSPTGESYNEQFF
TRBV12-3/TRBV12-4	CASSLVGARESDTQYF
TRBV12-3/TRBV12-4	CASSFELRGGEQYF
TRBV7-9	CASSAYGGTHQYEQYF
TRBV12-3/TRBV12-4	CASSPQGGRVKEKLFF
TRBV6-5	CASSFPPGNTIYF
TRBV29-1	CSVEDLPGSRSEQYF
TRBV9	CASSPFQGNTEAFF
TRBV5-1	CASSFRENEQFF
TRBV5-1	CASRNRGSDTEAFF
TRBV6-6	CASSDLPGPKRDEQYF
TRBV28	CASMGASQNNSPLHF
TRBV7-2	CASSFSDGDYTDTQYF
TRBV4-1	CASSRTSGVRYQETQYF
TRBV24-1	CATSDHPGGVTDTQYF
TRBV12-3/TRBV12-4	CASSSRQGVGSYNSPLHF
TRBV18	CVSSPRGWETQYF
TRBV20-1	CSAARELLHEQYF
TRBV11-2	CASSLDRGYTF
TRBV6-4	CASRAGRVGEQFF
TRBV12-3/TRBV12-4	CASRGTGGLEPQHF
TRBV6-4	CASLPAHLRRADYGYTF
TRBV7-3	CASSGSGANVLTF
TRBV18	CASSKQGDTQYF
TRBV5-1	CASSPGLAFNEQFF
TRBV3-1	CASSPGLAGVYEQYF
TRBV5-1	CASSKTATDYGYTF
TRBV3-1	CASTPGLTNEKLFF
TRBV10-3	CAISAGANVLTF
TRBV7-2	CASSHSDSNYGYTF
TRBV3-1	CASSQDGRWLAKNIQYF
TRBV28	CASRGPGTDTQYF
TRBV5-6	CASKAGRAGANVLTF
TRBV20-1	CSARYGTGRNQPQHF
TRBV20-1	CSAEDSGGSYEQYF
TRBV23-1	CASSPNDSNQPQHF